This TCR beta chain was captured by sequencing in a study of radiotherapy plus CTLA-4 blockade in lung cancer. Notes on the study in general: Strongest reported response predictors: early blood clone changes and post-radiation interferon-beta.

The CDR3 is 14 residues long. Trimming left V 7 bases short and J 5 bases short, with 17 bases between. Germline V gene sequence: CDR1 SGHVS, CDR2 FQNEAQ. A word on this clone: Its antigen remains unidentified.

Clones were sequenced by immunoSEQ multiplex PCR, and TCRdb holds only the in-frame ones, with some missing. Among tens of thousands of clones, under 85% were seen once, and the ten largest hold 0.82%. The source was peripheral blood, collected from a patient treated with radiotherapy plus ipilimumab. The receptor comes from a human donor with non-small cell lung cancer who had stable disease on radiotherapy plus ipilimumab. The chain carries TRBV7-8 and TRBJ1-2; D is unresolved. The CDR3, as DNA: TGTGCCAGCACCCCCTCGGCGGATCCATATGGCTACACCTTC. Translation gives CASTPSADPYGYTF.